This T cell receptor beta chain is drawn from a study of T cell responses to AZD1222 COVID-19 vaccine. In the study overall: Timing groups of about 4 and about 12 weeks for second doses were pooled.

General study points: Spike-specific TCR breadth and depth rose after two AZD1222 doses. Spike regions recognized by vaccine-associated CD4 TCRs spanned the protein, led by 160-218 and 743-854.

Trimming removed 2 bases at V and 6 bases at J, with 11 bases between. CDR1 and CDR2 from the germline V gene are SGHTA and FQGTGA. This CDR3 region has 14 residues. Sequencing was performed with immunoSEQ multiplex PCR; in TCRdb, only in-frame clones are kept and a portion is missing. Of under 200,000 clones in the sample, 75% to 95% are singletons; the top ten hold less than 1.6%. Of note for this clone: The antigen is not known.

Specimen: peripheral blood, collected on day 0 of AZD1222 vaccination. This rearrangement joins TRBV7-3 to TRBJ2-1, with D perhaps TRBD1 (6 bases). The TCR comes from an adult in good health. The CDR3 here is CASSLSGVSNEQFF. CDR3 nucleotide sequence: TGTGCCAGCAGCTTATCAGGGGTAAGCAATGAGCAGTTCTTC.